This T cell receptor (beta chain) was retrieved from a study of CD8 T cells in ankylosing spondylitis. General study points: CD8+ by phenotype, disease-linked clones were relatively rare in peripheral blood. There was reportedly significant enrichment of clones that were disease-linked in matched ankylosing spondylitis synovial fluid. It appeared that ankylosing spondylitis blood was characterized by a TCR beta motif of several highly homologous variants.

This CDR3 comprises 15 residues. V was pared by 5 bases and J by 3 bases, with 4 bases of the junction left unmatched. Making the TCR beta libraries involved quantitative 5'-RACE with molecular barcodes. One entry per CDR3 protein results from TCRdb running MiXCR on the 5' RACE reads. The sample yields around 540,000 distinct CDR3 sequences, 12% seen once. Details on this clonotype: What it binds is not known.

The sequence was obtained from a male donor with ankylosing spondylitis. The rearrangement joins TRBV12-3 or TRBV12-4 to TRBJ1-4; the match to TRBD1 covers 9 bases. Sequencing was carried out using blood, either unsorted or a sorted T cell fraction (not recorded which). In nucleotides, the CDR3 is TGTGCCAGCAGTCAACAGGGGGCTGCTAATGAAAAACTGTTTTTT. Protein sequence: CASSQQGAANEKLFF.